This T cell receptor (beta chain) was sequenced in a study of cytotoxic CD8 clonotypes in ibrutinib-treated CLL. At the level of the study: Mean values per sample were a few hundred thousand productive templates and roughly 90,000 productive rearrangements.

The table came from immunoSEQ multiplex PCR; TCRdb's copy has only in-frame clones and leaves some out. The sample comprises some 200,000 clones, roughly three quarters of which are singletons, and about 10% rests with the top ten. This TCR was sampled from a human donor with chronic lymphocytic leukemia. The input for sequencing was PBMCs, taken after 12 months of ibrutinib treatment.

The CDR3 sequence is CASSGGQFNSPLHF. Here the CDR3 DNA reads TGTGCCAGCAGCGGAGGACAGTTTAATTCACCCCTCCACTTT. The genes are TRBV5-4 and TRBJ1-6; tentatively, D is TRBD1 (6 bases). CDR1 and CDR2 (germline): SGHNT, YYREEE (reference sequence). The CDR3 loop spans 14 amino acids. V lost 4 bases to trimming and J lost 6 bases, with 11 bases between them.